These 14 T cell receptor beta chains came from one sample sequenced in a study of T cells in Graves' hyperthyroidism and ophthalmopathy. Amplification of TCR beta CDR3 regions was performed using RNA transcripts as template. When the TCR CDR3 underwent first-round RT-PCR, the HTBI primer set was used. A single record per CDR3 protein comes from TCRdb applying MiXCR to the multiplex PCR reads. The table has fewer than 450,000 distinct CDR3 sequences, about a sixth seen once; the top ten hold around a third. Sequencing was carried out using blood. The receptors originated from a woman aged 25 to 39 with Graves' hyperthyroidism that later progressed to Graves' ophthalmopathy.

This clonotype was seen repeatedly, ten times or more. The chain recombines TRBV7-9 with TRBJ2-3, with D hard to call. Trimming cost V 2 bases and J 0 bases, with 9 bases left between them. The germline CDR1 and CDR2 sequences are SEHNR and FQNEAQ (reference sequence). CDR3 length: 15 amino acids. In DNA form, the CDR3 reads TGTGCCAGCAGCTTATCAGCAGCAAGCACAGATACGCAGTATTTT. It translates to CASSLSAASTDTQYF.

In its sample, this clonotype was seen many times. The chain is built from TRBV19 and TRBJ2-1, with D perhaps matching TRBD2 (7 bases). Germline CDR1 is LNHDA and CDR2 is SQIVND (reference sequence). V lost 4 bases to trimming and J lost 7 bases, with 14 bases between them. The CDR3 has 14 amino acids. The CDR3 sequence: CASSKGGVGNEQFF. The CDR3 DNA sequence: TGTGCCAGTAGTAAGGGGGGGGTTGGAAATGAGCAGTTCTTC.

This clonotype was seen ten or more times. The chain employs TRBV27 and TRBJ2-7; D call uncertain. CDR3 length equals 12 residues. Deletions cut 2 bases from V and 4 bases from J, with 6 bases between. CDR1 and CDR2 (germline): MNHEY, SMNVEV (reference sequence). The CDR3 protein is CASSLHLYEQYF. The CDR3, as DNA: TGTGCCAGCAGTTTACATCTTTACGAGCAGTACTTC.

The CDR3 sequence: CASSQANSGANVLTF. The DNA of the CDR3 is TGTGCCAGCAGCCAAGCTAACTCTGGGGCCAACGTCCTGACTTTC. V gene TRBV4-2 combines with J gene TRBJ2-6; D ambiguous. CDR3 length: 15 amino acids. Germline CDR1 and CDR2: LGHNA and YNFKEQ. V gave up 1 base and J gave up 0 bases, with 4 bases separating them.

The chain employs TRBV27 and TRBJ1-2, with D hard to call. Germline V CDR1 and CDR2: MNHEY, SMNVEV (reference sequence). The CDR3 is made up of 13 amino acids. The ends were cut back, 5 bases at V and 5 bases at J, with 12 bases in the middle. The CDR3 DNA reads as TGTGCCAGCAGTGGGCGGAGGAGGTATGGCTACACCTTC. It is translated as CASSGRRRYGYTF.

This clonotype was detected many times. The chain links TRBV28 to TRBJ2-1; unclear D gene. V was cut by 6 bases and J by 6 bases, with 18 bases left in between. In germline, CDR1 is MDHEN, CDR2 SYDVKM. CDR3 size: 15 residues. The CDR3 protein is CASSPAQGSGNEQFF. The CDR3 nucleotides are TGTGCCAGCAGCCCTGCTCAAGGTTCGGGCAATGAGCAGTTCTTC.

This clonotype was counted a few times. The rearrangement links TRBV7-8 to TRBJ2-1; D is perhaps TRBD2 (6 bases). The ends were cut back, 3 bases at V and 5 bases at J, with 8 bases in the middle. This CDR3 comprises 13 residues. Germline V gene data show CDR1 as SGHVS and CDR2 as FQNEAQ. In DNA form, the CDR3 reads TGTGCCAGCAGCTTCAGCGGGCACAATGAGCAGTTCTTC. It yields the protein CASSFSGHNEQFF.

This chain joins TRBV29-1 and TRBJ2-3, with a possible D match to TRBD1 (6 bases). V was trimmed by 0 bases and J by 6 bases, leaving 13 bases between them. The CDR3 has 14 amino acids. The germline CDR1 and CDR2 sequences are SQVTM and ANQGSEA. CDR3 sequence reads: CSVEDNRESDTQYF. In DNA, the CDR3 is TGCAGCGTTGAAGATAACAGGGAATCGGATACGCAGTATTTT.

This clonotype was seen many times. The chain employs TRBV18 and TRBJ2-7; D unclear. V gave up 1 base and J gave up 4 bases, with 11 bases separating them. CDR1 and CDR2 from the germline V gene are KGHSH and LQKENI. The CDR3 length is 14 residues. CDR3 coding DNA: TGTGCCAGCTCACCACTTCCAACAGTTTACGAGCAGTACTTC. Encoded protein: CASSPLPTVYEQYF.

J is TRBJ2-1 and V is TRBV5-4; 10 nucleotides align to TRBD2. The V gene end was trimmed by 5 bases and the J gene end by 6 bases; junction bases not matched to a gene: 14. From germline, CDR1 is SGHNT and CDR2 YYREEE (reference sequence). The CDR3 has 17 amino acids. CDR3: CASSPRPTSGVVNEQFF. The CDR3 DNA sequence: TGTGCCAGCAGTCCACGCCCCACTAGCGGGGTTGTCAATGAGCAGTTCTTC.

This clonotype was seen only a few times. The gene calls are TRBV19 and TRBJ2-6; weak D call: TRBD1 (6 bases). CDR3 size: 16 residues. The ends were cut back, 7 bases at V and 0 bases at J, with 13 bases in the middle. Germline CDR1 and CDR2: LNHDA and SQIVND (reference sequence). CDR3 sequence reads: CASNNRVSSGANVLTF. Written as DNA, the CDR3 is TGTGCCAGTAATAACAGGGTGAGCTCTGGGGCCAACGTCCTGACTTTC.

In this sample, this clonotype turned up once. The chain joins TRBV11-2 to TRBJ2-1; TRBD2 is a possible D gene (5 bases). Germline V lookup: CDR1 SGHAT, CDR2 FQNNGV. V was shortened by 4 bases and J by 0 bases, with 19 bases between the two germline ends. The CDR3 loop spans 18 amino acids. DNA for the CDR3: TGTGCCAGCAGCTCCAGTGGAGGACGTCACAGCTCCTACAATGAGCAGTTCTTC. Protein: CASSSSGGRHSSYNEQFF.

CDR3 DNA: TGTGCCAGCAGTTACTCATGGGCCATGAGCTCCTACAATGAGCAGTTCTTC. Amino acids: CASSYSWAMSSYNEQFF. The rearrangement uses TRBV6-5 and TRBJ2-1; D call uncertain. Trimming pared 0 bases from V and 0 bases from J, leaving 12 bases between. Germline values: CDR1 MNHEY, CDR2 SVGAGI. The CDR3 runs 17 residues.

This clonotype was recorded at least ten times. CDR3 residues: CASSLRRLAGPDNEQFF. In nucleotides, the CDR3 is TGTGCCAGCAGCCTCCGACGACTAGCGGGTCCCGACAATGAGCAGTTCTTC. The J gene is TRBJ2-1, the V gene TRBV7-9, with 10 nucleotides matching TRBD2. After removal of 5 bases from V and 5 bases from J, the junction contained 12 bases not matched to a gene. CDR1 SEHNR and CDR2 FQNEAQ come from the germline V gene (reference sequence). The CDR3 length is 17 residues. Supplemented by reference TRBV7-9 and TRBJ2-1, the full variable domain reads DTGVSQNPRHKITKRGQNVTFRCDPISEHNRLYWYRQTLGQGPEFLTYFQNEAQLEKSRLLSDRFSAERPKGSFSTLEIQRTEQGDSAMYLCASSLRRLAGPDNEQFFGPGTRLTVL.